The 24 T cell receptor beta chains reported below all come from one sample, sequenced in a study of cytomegalovirus exposure and HLA in healthy donors. Vbeta (60) and Jbeta (13) primers were used in the PCR. Assay: immunoSEQ multiplex PCR; the TCRdb copy retains only in-frame clones and omits some. Among more than 150,000 clones listed, approximately 83% were seen once. The sample comprised PBMCs. The receptors come from a woman under 30 in good health and CMV-seronegative.

The chain recombines TRBV7-2 with TRBJ2-3; the match to TRBD2 covers 8 bases. Germline V CDR1 and CDR2: SGHTA, FQGNSA. The length of the CDR3 is 15 residues. Trimming at V came to 4 bases and at J to 0 bases, leaving 3 bases not matched to a gene. The CDR3 loop reads CASSSRGASTDTQYF. Here the CDR3 DNA reads TGTGCCAGCAGCTCGCGGGGGGCTAGCACAGATACGCAGTATTTT.

The CDR3 protein is CASSQSNYGYTF. CDR3 coding DNA: TGTGCCAGCAGTCAGTCTAACTATGGCTACACCTTC. The chain carries TRBV5-6 and TRBJ1-2; no clear D. V lost 5 bases and J lost 0, with 5 bases in between. The CDR3 is 12 amino acids. Per germline, CDR1 SGHDT and CDR2 YYEEEE.

The chain has TRBV28 and TRBJ2-5; tentatively, D is TRBD1 (5 bases). CDR3 length: 13 amino acids. The V gene's germline CDR1 is MDHEN and CDR2 SYDVKM. V was trimmed by 3 bases and J by 14 bases, leaving 19 bases between them. The chain's CDR3 is CASSFRTDSLEYF. CDR3 DNA sequence: TGTGCCAGCAGTTTTCGTACCGACAGTCTCGAATACTTC.

V is TRBV18 and J is TRBJ2-7, with D perhaps TRBD1 (6 bases). Germline assignment: CDR1 KGHSH and CDR2 LQKENI. V dropped 3 bases and J dropped 4 bases, with 16 bases sitting between them. The CDR3 covers 15 residues. For the CDR3, the DNA is TGTGCCAGCTCACCGTCTGGGGGACAACTGTACGAGCAGTACTTC. It specifies CASSPSGGQLYEQYF.

The gene calls are TRBV11-2 and TRBJ2-7; no reliable D call. Looked up from germline, CDR1 is SGHAT and CDR2 is FQNNGV. V was pared by 1 base and J by 2 bases, with 6 bases between. This CDR3 region has 13 residues. CDR3 DNA: TGTGCCAGCAGCTTAGCAGCGACCTACGAGCAGTACTTC. This encodes CASSLAATYEQYF.

The rearrangement uses TRBV19 and TRBJ2-1; D is unresolved. The CDR3 is 14 residues long. V was trimmed by 7 bases and J by 5 bases, leaving 15 bases between them. The germline V gene has CDR1 LNHDA and CDR2 SQIVND (reference sequence). The CDR3 nucleotides are TGTGCCAGTATGATGCTAGACCGCGACAATGAGCAGTTCTTC. Amino acids: CASMMLDRDNEQFF.

With respect to this clone: This specimen includes other DNA sequences encoding the same CDR3. The CDR3 spells CASSLSSYNSPLHF. CDR3 coding DNA: TGTGCCAGCTCTCTGAGCTCCTATAATTCACCCCTCCACTTT. V is TRBV18 and J is TRBJ1-6; D call uncertain. Germline assignment: CDR1 KGHSH and CDR2 LQKENI. The CDR3 runs 14 residues. V lost 6 bases to trimming and J lost 0 bases, with 6 bases between them.

In DNA form, the CDR3 reads TGTGCCAGCAGCTATTTACAGGGGGCTAACAATCAGCCCCAGCATTTT. Translating gives CASSYLQGANNQPQHF. The chain uses TRBV5-5 and TRBJ1-5, with 9 nucleotides matching TRBD1. CDR1 SGHKS and CDR2 YYEKEE come from the germline V gene (reference sequence). The CDR3 runs to 16 residues. V shed 3 bases and J 3 bases; nucleotides not matched to a gene: 7.

The chain carries TRBV5-4 and TRBJ1-2; D may be TRBD1 (6 bases). V dropped 4 bases and J dropped 3 bases, with 13 bases sitting between them. Looked up from germline, CDR1 is SGHNT and CDR2 is YYREEE (reference sequence). This CDR3 is 14 amino acids long. The CDR3 here is CASSGGDGDYGYTF. CDR3 sequence (DNA): TGTGCCAGCAGCGGGGGCGACGGAGACTATGGCTACACCTTC.

The chain links TRBV13 to TRBJ2-7; perhaps TRBD1 as D (5 bases). Germline V gene data show CDR1 as PRHDT and CDR2 as FYEKMQ (reference sequence). The CDR3 covers 15 residues. Deletions cut 3 bases from V and 4 bases from J, with 16 bases between. CDR3 amino acids: CASSFQGLSGYEQYF. CDR3 DNA sequence: TGTGCCAGCAGCTTCCAGGGTCTGAGTGGGTACGAGCAGTACTTC.

The chain has TRBV21-1 and TRBJ1-4; the table's D call of TRBD1 was not tested on the DNA. TRBV21-1 is tagged as a pseudogene. This CDR3 is built from 15 residues. The CDR3 DNA sequence: TGTGCCAGCAGCAAAGAGGCAGGAACTAATGAAAAACTGTTTTTT. Amino acids: CASSKEAGTNEKLFF.

The V call is TRBV5-4, the J call TRBJ2-5; D ambiguous. Germline loops: CDR1 SGHNT, CDR2 YYREEE (reference sequence). The CDR3 has 13 residues. V was shortened by 2 bases and J by 4 bases, with 9 bases between the two germline ends. CDR3 sequence: CASSLHAGETQYF. The DNA of the CDR3 is TGTGCCAGCAGCTTACACGCTGGAGAGACCCAGTACTTC.

The rearrangement links TRBV7-6 to TRBJ2-3; D uncertain. The germline V gene has CDR1 SGHVS and CDR2 FNYEAQ. Trimming removed 0 bases from V and 2 bases from J, with 15 bases in between. This CDR3 has 17 amino acids. The CDR3 sequence: CASSLAPMVRVTDTQYF. For the CDR3, the DNA is TGTGCCAGCAGCTTAGCGCCTATGGTTCGGGTCACAGATACGCAGTATTTT.

The chain links TRBV2 to TRBJ2-5; unclear D gene. In germline, CDR1 is SNHLY, CDR2 FYNNEI. The CDR3 runs to 11 residues. V lost 6 bases, J lost 5 bases, and 7 bases lay in between. Written as DNA, the CDR3 is TGTGCCAGCAGGAACTTCGAGACCCAGTACTTC. This translates into CASRNFETQYF.

J is TRBJ2-2 and V is TRBV28; tentative D call: TRBD1 (6 bases). The CDR3 runs to 17 residues. V was pared by 5 bases and J by 0 bases, with 16 bases between. CDR1 is MDHEN, CDR2 SYDVKM, per germline. CDR3 nucleotide sequence: TGTGCCAGCAGTCTCCCCGGGACACCTACGAACACCGGGGAGCTGTTTTTT. Encoded protein: CASSLPGTPTNTGELFF.

The rearrangement joins TRBV6-5 to TRBJ2-3; TRBD2 aligns across 9 bases. Germline CDR1 MNHEY, CDR2 SVGAGI. After removal of 0 bases from V and 4 bases from J, the junction contained 2 bases not matched to a gene. This CDR3 region has 15 residues. DNA for the CDR3: TGTGCCAGCAGTTACTCTGGCGGGGGGGCAGATACGCAGTATTTT. Translating it yields CASSYSGGGADTQYF.

In this sample, this clone turned up once. This chain links TRBV5-4 with TRBJ2-2; TRBD1 is a possible D gene (5 bases). The CDR3 runs to 13 residues. The germline V and J ends were trimmed by 10 bases and 2 bases, with 12 bases remaining between them. CDR1 and CDR2 from the germline V gene are SGHNT and YYREEE (reference sequence). CDR3 loop: CASQDRNTGELFF. CDR3 DNA sequence: TGTGCCTCCCAAGACAGAAACACCGGGGAGCTGTTTTTT. The entire variable domain, with the rest obtained from reference TRBV5-4 and TRBJ2-2, is as follows: ETGVTQSPTHLIKTRGQQVTLRCSSQSGHNTVSWYQQALGQGPQFIFQYYREEENGRGNFPPRFSGLQFPNYSSELNVNALELDDSALYLCASQDRNTGELFFGEGSRLTVL.

The chain links TRBV18 to TRBJ1-5, with D perhaps matching TRBD1 (5 bases). CDR3 length: 14 amino acids. V lost 8 bases to trimming and J lost 2 bases, with 13 bases between them. Germline V CDR1 and CDR2: KGHSH, LQKENI. The CDR3 reads CASTQGNGNQPQHF. The CDR3 bases are TGTGCCAGCACTCAGGGAAACGGCAATCAGCCCCAGCATTTT.

This clone was seen only once. The rearrangement links TRBV4-2 to TRBJ1-2; 7 bases are a match to TRBD1. This CDR3 region has 15 residues. J gave up 5 bases and V 4 bases, and 10 bases lay outside the gene matches. From germline, CDR1 is LGHNA and CDR2 YNFKEQ. The CDR3 reads CASSPGPGQEYGYTF. In DNA form, the CDR3 reads TGTGCCAGCAGCCCCGGACCAGGACAGGAGTATGGCTACACCTTC.

J is TRBJ1-2 and V is TRBV4-2; 8 bases line up with TRBD1. CDR3 length: 13 residues. Per germline, CDR1 LGHNA and CDR2 YNFKEQ. The junction had 0 bases not matched to a gene; V was cut back by 0 bases and J by 6 bases. The CDR3 is CASSQDRGHGYTF. The CDR3, as DNA: TGTGCCAGCAGCCAAGACAGGGGGCATGGCTACACCTTC.

This rearrangement joins TRBV28 to TRBJ1-5, with 7 bases identical to TRBD1. CDR3 size: 14 residues. V lost 6 bases, J lost 0 bases, and 2 bases stayed unmatched. CDR1 and CDR2 from the germline V gene are MDHEN and SYDVKM. CDR3 in DNA: TGTGCCAGCAGGACAGGGTATAGCAATCAGCCCCAGCATTTT. The encoded protein is CASRTGYSNQPQHF.

The V call is TRBV5-1, the J call TRBJ1-3, with 9 bases lining up with TRBD1. The CDR3 has 14 amino acids. Trimming took 4 bases from V and 2 from J; bases not matched to a gene: 1. Per the germline V gene, CDR1 is SGHRS and CDR2 is YFSETQ. DNA of the CDR3: TGCGCCAGCAGCCGGGACAGGGCTGGAAACACCATATATTTT. It codes for CASSRDRAGNTIYF.

The V gene is TRBV11-2, the J gene TRBJ2-1, with a tentative D call TRBD1 (5 bases). The CDR3 loop spans 14 amino acids. The V end was cut by 1 base, the J end by 5 bases, with 9 bases between. Germline values: CDR1 SGHAT, CDR2 FQNNGV. The CDR3 DNA reads as TGTGCCAGCAGCTTAGGTGGCAGGGACAATGAGCAGTTCTTC. Translating it yields CASSLGGRDNEQFF.

This chain connects TRBV7-2 to TRBJ2-3; D ambiguous. There are 11 residues in the CDR3. V was pared by 1 base and J by 13 bases, with 9 bases between. CDR1 and CDR2 from the germline V gene are SGHTA and FQGNSA. CDR3 bases: TGTGCCAGCAGCTTAGGGGTCGCGGAGTATTTT. Protein: CASSLGVAEYF.